The clone carrying this T cell receptor beta chain has a count of ten or more. Germline-derived CDR1 and CDR2 are DFQATT and SNEGSKA (reference sequence). The ends were cut back, 3 bases at V and 10 bases at J, with 10 bases in the middle. This CDR3 spans 12 amino acids. TCRdb passed the 5' RACE reads through MiXCR, listing each CDR3 protein once. The sample comprises about 690,000 distinct CDR3 sequences, around 6.1% of which are singletons, and 1.5% to 2% rests with the top ten. The sample belongs to a study of identical twins. The sequenced sample was naive T cells sorted from blood. The TCR sequence derives from a young man in good health. This rearrangement joins TRBV20-1 to TRBJ1-6, with D hard to call. The CDR3 DNA follows: TGCAGTGCTAGTGGAGCAGACTCACCCCTCCACTTT. Protein: CSASGADSPLHF.